This T cell receptor (beta chain) stems from a study of tumor-infiltrating lymphocytes in primary liver carcinoma. In addition to blood RNA drawn from unsorted whole blood, germline DNA was extracted. From germline, CDR1 is SGHDN and CDR2 FVKESK. V shed 0 bases and J shed 3 bases, with 6 bases lying between them. This CDR3 has 14 residues. TCR beta cDNA was reverse-transcribed from approximately 0.45 ug of total RNA. The reaction used a constant-region primer and ProtoScript II reverse transcriptase. Each TCR beta library was derived from three nested multiplex PCR rounds that employed slightly modified ARM-PCR. With TRBV1-TRBV30 forward primers and a C-beta reverse primer, the first two PCR rounds were run for nine to eleven cycles each. TCRdb re-analysed the multiplex PCR reads in MiXCR, keeping a single row per CDR3 protein. Of about 300,000 distinct CDR3 sequences detected, less than 75% appear once; the ten largest clones hold roughly 9%.

The sequencing input was peripheral blood. The V gene is TRBV14, the J gene TRBJ1-3, with unresolved D. The TCR was taken from a man between 35 and 55 years old with primary liver carcinoma and hepatitis B virus infection. CDR3 loop: CASSQDMFGNTIYF. CDR3 nucleotides: TGTGCCAGCAGCCAAGATATGTTTGGAAACACCATATATTTT.